Listed below are T cell receptor beta chains from one sample, sequenced in a study of shared clonotypes between healthy human individuals. Assay: immunoSEQ multiplex PCR; the TCRdb copy retains only in-frame clones and omits some. The sample shows approximately 2,200,000 clones, around 93% of them seen only once. Sequencing was performed on naive CD8+ T cells from PBMCs. All receptors derive from a man aged 18 to 30 in good health. Some clones in this sample may be carry-over from other donors' samples. Both conserved end residues are part of each CDR3. Fields, in order: V gene, D gene, clone size, J gene, CDR3 DNA, CDR3 protein. D genes are given only for firm matches. A row's size may be missing; if present it is once, few, many or a size class.

TRBV9	NA	NA	TRBJ2-7	TGTGCCAGTAGTAGCCGGGACGGATATTTGAGCGAGCAGTACTTC	CASSSRDGYLSEQYF
TRBV9	NA	NA	TRBJ2-1	TGTGCCAGCAGCGCGAGGGTGGTTGACTCCTACAATGAGCAGTTCTTC	CASSARVVDSYNEQFF
TRBV4-1	NA	NA	TRBJ1-1	TGCGCCAGCAGCCAAGGTCGGGGGATGAACACTGAAGCTTTCTTT	CASSQGRGMNTEAFF
TRBV5-6	TRBD1	once	TRBJ1-5	TGTGCCAGCAGCTCAGGGGGCGGACAGCCCCAGCATTTT	CASSSGGGQPQHF
TRBV1	NA	NA	TRBJ1-5	TGCACCAGCAGCCAAAATCAGCCCCAGCATTTT	CTSSQNQPQHF
TRBV10-2	NA	NA	TRBJ2-2	TGCGCCAGCAGTCCTGGGGCGGGGTACACCGGGGAGCTGTTTTTT	CASSPGAGYTGELFF
TRBV5-1	NA	NA	TRBJ2-7	TGCGCCAGCACAGGGACCGCTTTAGAGCAGTACTTC	CASTGTALEQYF
TRBV19	NA	NA	TRBJ2-3	TGTGCCAGTACCCTGAGATTATATGAGAGCACAGATACGCAGTATTTT	CASTLRLYESTDTQYF
TRBV7-6	NA	NA	TRBJ2-1	TGTGCCAGCGCCCCACTCCACGTGCGGGACAATGAGCAGTTCTTC	CASAPLHVRDNEQFF
TRBV11-1	TRBD2	NA	TRBJ2-5	TGTGCCAGCACCGATGTGGGACTAGCGGGAAAGGAGACCCAGTACTTC	CASTDVGLAGKETQYF
TRBV5-6	TRBD2	NA	TRBJ2-1	TGTGCCAGCAGCTTGCCCCACGGGAGGGCGGAGATTGAGCAGTTCTTC	CASSLPHGRAEIEQFF
TRBV27	NA	few	TRBJ1-5	TGTGCCAGCAGTCCAGTGGAGATGAGCAATCAGCCCCAGCATTTT	CASSPVEMSNQPQHF
TRBV19	TRBD1	NA	TRBJ2-7	TGTGCCAGTAGTACTGGACAGGGTCTCGACGAGCAGTACTTC	CASSTGQGLDEQYF
TRBV27	NA	NA	TRBJ2-2	TGTGCCAGCAGTCTCGACACCGGGGAGCTGTTTTTT	CASSLDTGELFF
TRBV7-9	TRBD1	NA	TRBJ2-2	TGTGCCAGCAGCTCCCCTTGGGGACAGGGCGACACCGGGGAGCTGTTTTTT	CASSSPWGQGDTGELFF
TRBV7-8	NA	NA	TRBJ1-2	TGTGCCAGCAGCCGAGGGCGGGCTGGCTACACCTTC	CASSRGRAGYTF
TRBV28	TRBD2	NA	TRBJ2-7	TGTGCCAGCAGTCCTAGCGGGAGGACGTCGATTCAAACCTACGAGCAGTACTTC	CASSPSGRTSIQTYEQYF
TRBV28	TRBD1	NA	TRBJ1-6	TGTGCCAGCAGCTACGACAGGGTCTCACCCCTCCACTTT	CASSYDRVSPLHF
TRBV27	TRBD2	NA	TRBJ2-7	TGTGCCAGCCTCGCTAGCGGGGGGACCTACGAGCAGTACTTC	CASLASGGTYEQYF
TRBV30	NA	NA	TRBJ2-5	TGTGCCTGGAGTGTATGGGGAGAGGGGCAAAGAGAGACCCAGTACTTC	CAWSVWGEGQRETQYF
TRBV27	NA	NA	TRBJ1-1	TGTGCCACCTTTAAAAGGGGTTTGGGTATCACTGAAGCTTTCTTT	CATFKRGLGITEAFF
TRBV7-9	NA	NA	TRBJ2-5	TGTGCCAGCAGCCGAGCCTCCGACGTACAAGAGACCCAGTACTTC	CASSRASDVQETQYF
TRBV9	TRBD2	NA	TRBJ2-7	TGTGCCAGCAGCCTTTTTTCTCAAGCGGGAGCGCTCGAGCAGTACTTC	CASSLFSQAGALEQYF
TRBV30	NA	NA	TRBJ2-7	TGTGCCTGGGATGGGACGGGTTTTTTGGGCGAGCAGTACTTC	CAWDGTGFLGEQYF
TRBV4-2	TRBD1	NA	TRBJ2-7	TGTGCCAGCAGCCAAGAAGGGTACACTACAGGGGGGGAGCAGTACTTC	CASSQEGYTTGGEQYF
TRBV19	TRBD2	NA	TRBJ2-1	TGTGCCAGTAGTATTGGGCTAGCGGCCTTCGATGAGCAGTTCTTC	CASSIGLAAFDEQFF
TRBV5-1	NA	once	TRBJ2-7	TGCGCCAGCAGCTTGGCCGGGGGTCTTCTGTACTTC	CASSLAGGLLYF
TRBV5-6	NA	NA	TRBJ1-4	TGTGCCAGCAGCTTGGGAGGCGGGTTGGGAAAACTGTTTTTT	CASSLGGGLGKLFF
TRBV5-5	TRBD2	NA	TRBJ2-7	TGTGCCAGCAGCCACCCCCCTCTCGGCGGCAACGGGGGGGAGCAGTACTTC	CASSHPPLGGNGGEQYF
TRBV7-9	NA	NA	TRBJ1-1	TGTGCCAGCAGCTCCGGGGATGGGGTGCGGATGAACACTGAAGCTTTCTTT	CASSSGDGVRMNTEAFF
TRBV6-1	TRBD1	NA	TRBJ2-7	TGTGCCAGCACCGTAATGACAGGGACCTACGAGCAGTACTTC	CASTVMTGTYEQYF
TRBV27	NA	NA	TRBJ1-1	TGTGCCAGCAGCCAAGGGGGGACTTTATTCGGAACTTTCTTT	CASSQGGTLFGTFF
TRBV9	NA	NA	TRBJ1-1	TGTGCCAGCAGCGGTAGTGGGCAGCCGAACACTGAAGCTTTCTTT	CASSGSGQPNTEAFF
TRBV7-8	TRBD2	NA	TRBJ2-5	TGTGCCAGCAGCTTAGTGGGGGGGTCGCGAGAGACCCAGTACTTC	CASSLVGGSRETQYF
TRBV2	NA	NA	TRBJ2-3	TGTGCCAGCACCGCTGAACAGACGCAGTATTTT	CASTAEQTQYF
TRBV6-5	TRBD1	NA	TRBJ1-5	TGTGCCAGCAGAGAGGGACAGGAGAATCAGCCCCAGCATTTT	CASREGQENQPQHF
TRBV7-9	NA	NA	TRBJ1-1	TGTGCCAGCAGCTTTCCGGGGAACACTGAAGCTTTCTTT	CASSFPGNTEAFF
TRBV5-4	TRBD2	NA	TRBJ2-2	TGTGCCAGCAGCTTTCCTAGCGGGGGGGAGCTGTTTTTT	CASSFPSGGELFF
TRBV28	TRBD2	NA	TRBJ2-7	TGTGCCAGCAGGAGTGAAGCGGGGGTTTTCTACGAGCAGTACTTC	CASRSEAGVFYEQYF
TRBV21-1	NA	NA	TRBJ2-7	TGTGCCAGCAGCCACCTACTAGCGGGTCGGCGCAAAAAATACGAGCAGTACTTC	CASSHLLAGRRKKYEQYF
TRBV6-5	NA	NA	TRBJ2-3	TGTGCCAGCAGTCTTGGGGGGTCGGATACGCAGTATTTT	CASSLGGSDTQYF
TRBV29-1	TRBD1	NA	TRBJ1-2	TGCAGCGTTGAAGCGGGACAGGGGAAGTATGGCTACACCTTC	CSVEAGQGKYGYTF
TRBV13	TRBD2	NA	TRBJ2-3	TGTGCCAGCAGCTTAGGCGGGAGGCCCACAGATACGCAGTATTTT	CASSLGGRPTDTQYF
TRBV27	TRBD1	NA	TRBJ1-2	TGTGCCAGCAGTTTATCTTGGGACAGTTTATATGGCTACACCTTC	CASSLSWDSLYGYTF
TRBV21-1	NA	once	TRBJ1-5	TGTGCCAGCAGCTTACAGGGTTTTGGTCAGCCCCAGCATTTT	CASSLQGFGQPQHF
TRBV5-4	NA	NA	TRBJ2-1	TGTGCCAGCAACCTGTGGCAGGAGTACAATGAGCAGTTCTTC	CASNLWQEYNEQFF
TRBV9	TRBD1	NA	TRBJ2-2	TGTGCCAGCAGCGTACGCCGACAGGGAGACACCGGGGAGCTGTTTTTT	CASSVRRQGDTGELFF
TRBV19	NA	few	TRBJ1-5	TGTGCCAGTACCCCCAGGGGACCCAGCAATCAGCCCCAGCATTTT	CASTPRGPSNQPQHF
TRBV30	TRBD1	NA	TRBJ1-2	TGTGCCTGGAGTCACAGGGGCGCTCCAAACTATGGCTACACCTTC	CAWSHRGAPNYGYTF
TRBV4-3	NA	NA	TRBJ2-1	TGCGCCAGCAGCCTCATTGGGAATTCCTACAATGAGCAGTTCTTC	CASSLIGNSYNEQFF
TRBV18	NA	NA	TRBJ2-7	TGTGCCAGCTCCCTTCTAGGAGGCTACGAGCAGTACTTC	CASSLLGGYEQYF
TRBV27	TRBD2	NA	TRBJ2-5	TGTGCCAGCAGTACCTATGGACTAGCGGGGAGACAAGAGACCCAGTACTTC	CASSTYGLAGRQETQYF